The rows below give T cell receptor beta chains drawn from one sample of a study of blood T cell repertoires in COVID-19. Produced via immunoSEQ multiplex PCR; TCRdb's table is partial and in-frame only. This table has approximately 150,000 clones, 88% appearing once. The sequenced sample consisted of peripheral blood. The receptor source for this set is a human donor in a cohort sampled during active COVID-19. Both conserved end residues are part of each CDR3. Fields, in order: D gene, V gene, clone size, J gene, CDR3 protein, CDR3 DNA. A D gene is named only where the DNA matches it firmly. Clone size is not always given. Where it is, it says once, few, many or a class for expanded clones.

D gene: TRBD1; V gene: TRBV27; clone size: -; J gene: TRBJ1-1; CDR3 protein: CASSRGQGEAFF; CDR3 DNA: TGTGCCAGCAGTAGAGGACAGGGTGAAGCTTTCTTT
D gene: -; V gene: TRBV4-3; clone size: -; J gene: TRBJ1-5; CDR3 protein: CASSQDRDQPQHF; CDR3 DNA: TGCGCCAGCAGCCAAGATCGAGATCAGCCCCAGCATTTT
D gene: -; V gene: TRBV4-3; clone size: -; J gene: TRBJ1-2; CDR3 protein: CASSHLQGNGYTF; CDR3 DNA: TGCGCCAGCAGCCACCTGCAGGGGAATGGCTACACCTTC
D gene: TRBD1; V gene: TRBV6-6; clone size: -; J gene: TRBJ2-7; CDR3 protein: CASGRTGASYEQYF; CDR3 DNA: TGTGCCAGCGGAAGGACAGGGGCATCCTACGAGCAGTACTTC
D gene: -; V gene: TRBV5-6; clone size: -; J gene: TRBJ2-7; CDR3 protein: CASSSRQTDEQYF; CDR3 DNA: TGTGCCAGCAGCAGTCGACAGACCGACGAGCAGTACTTC
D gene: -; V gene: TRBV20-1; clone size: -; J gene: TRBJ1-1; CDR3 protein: CSAKRQAAAFF; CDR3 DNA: TGCAGTGCTAAGCGACAGGCAGCGGCTTTCTTT
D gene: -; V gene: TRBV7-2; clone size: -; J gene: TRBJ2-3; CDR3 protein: CASSLRIGGITDTQYF; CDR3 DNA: TGTGCCAGCAGCTTAAGGATTGGGGGGATCACAGATACGCAGTATTTT
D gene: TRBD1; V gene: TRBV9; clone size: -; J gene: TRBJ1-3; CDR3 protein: CASTGTGTGNTIYF; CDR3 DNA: TGTGCCAGCACCGGGACAGGGACCGGAAACACCATATATTTT
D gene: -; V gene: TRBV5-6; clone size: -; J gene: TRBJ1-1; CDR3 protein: CASSYKLNTEAFF; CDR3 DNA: TGTGCCAGCAGCTACAAGTTAAACACTGAAGCTTTCTTT
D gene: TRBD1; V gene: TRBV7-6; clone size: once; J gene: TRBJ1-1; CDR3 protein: CASSLAPDRDGTEAFF; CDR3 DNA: TGTGCCAGCAGCTTGGCCCCGGACAGGGATGGCACTGAAGCTTTCTTT
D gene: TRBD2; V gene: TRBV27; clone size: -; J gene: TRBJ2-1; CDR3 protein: CASSFGLAGGNEQFF; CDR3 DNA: TGTGCCAGCAGTTTCGGACTAGCGGGGGGTAATGAGCAGTTCTTC
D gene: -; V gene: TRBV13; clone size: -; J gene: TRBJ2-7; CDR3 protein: CASSLGQAWEQYF; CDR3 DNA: TGTGCCAGCAGCTTAGGCCAGGCCTGGGAGCAGTACTTC
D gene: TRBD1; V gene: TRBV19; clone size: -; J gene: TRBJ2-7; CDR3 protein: CASRQGTYEQYF; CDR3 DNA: TGTGCCAGCCGACAGGGCACCTACGAGCAGTACTTC
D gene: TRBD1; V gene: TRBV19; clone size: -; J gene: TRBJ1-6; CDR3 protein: CASSGTGEFNSPLHF; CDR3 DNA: TGTGCCAGTAGTGGGACAGGGGAATTTAATTCACCCCTCCACTTT
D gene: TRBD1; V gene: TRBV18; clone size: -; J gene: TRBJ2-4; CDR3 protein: CASSPAGTGLYF; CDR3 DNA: TGTGCCAGCTCACCTGCCGGGACAGGGCTGTACTTC
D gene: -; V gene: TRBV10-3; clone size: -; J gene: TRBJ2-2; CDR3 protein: CAITTGNTGELFF; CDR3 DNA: TGTGCCATCACGACGGGGAACACCGGGGAGCTGTTTTTT
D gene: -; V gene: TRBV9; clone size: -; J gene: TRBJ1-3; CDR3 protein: CASSVAGHSILSGNTIYF; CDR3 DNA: TGTGCCAGCAGCGTAGCCGGCCACAGCATTCTCTCTGGAAACACCATATATTTT
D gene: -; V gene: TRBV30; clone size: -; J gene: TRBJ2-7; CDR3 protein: CAWREAGQSYEQYF; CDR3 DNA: TGTGCCTGGAGAGAGGCAGGGCAGTCCTACGAGCAGTACTTC
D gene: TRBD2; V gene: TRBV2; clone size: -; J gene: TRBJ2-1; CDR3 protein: CASTDLAEYNEQFF; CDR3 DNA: TGTGCCAGCACCGACCTAGCGGAGTACAATGAGCAGTTCTTC
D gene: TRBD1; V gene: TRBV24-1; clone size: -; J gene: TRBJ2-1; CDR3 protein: CATSDNKQGGSYNEQFF; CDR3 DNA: TGTGCCACCAGTGATAACAAACAGGGGGGCTCCTACAATGAGCAGTTCTTC
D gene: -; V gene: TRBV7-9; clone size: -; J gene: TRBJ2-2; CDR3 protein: CASRLRENTGELFF; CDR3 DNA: TGTGCCAGCAGGCTCAGGGAGAACACCGGGGAGCTGTTTTTT
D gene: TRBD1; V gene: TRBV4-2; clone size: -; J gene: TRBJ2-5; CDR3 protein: CASSQPGQGLETQYF; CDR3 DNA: TGTGCCAGCAGCCAACCTGGACAGGGGTTGGAGACCCAGTACTTC
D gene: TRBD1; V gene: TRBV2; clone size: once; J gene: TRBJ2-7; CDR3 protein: CASLYRGQGASYEQYF; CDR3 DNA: TGTGCCAGCCTATACCGAGGACAGGGGGCTTCGTACGAGCAGTACTTC
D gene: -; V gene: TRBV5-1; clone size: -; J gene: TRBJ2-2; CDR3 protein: CASSLDSLYTGELFF; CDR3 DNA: TGCGCCAGCAGCTTGGACAGCCTGTACACCGGGGAGCTGTTTTTT
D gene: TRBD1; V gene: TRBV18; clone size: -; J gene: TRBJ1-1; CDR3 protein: CASSPRDRASEAFF; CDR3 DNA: TGTGCCAGCTCACCCCGGGACAGGGCGTCTGAAGCTTTCTTT
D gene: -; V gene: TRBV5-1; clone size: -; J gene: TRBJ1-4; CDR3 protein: CASSSVGLGSEKLFF; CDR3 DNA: TGCGCCAGCAGCTCGGTAGGCTTAGGGAGTGAAAAACTGTTTTTT
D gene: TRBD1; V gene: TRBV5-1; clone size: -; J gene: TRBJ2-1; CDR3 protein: CASSFGQGANEQFF; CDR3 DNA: TGCGCCAGCAGCTTCGGACAGGGGGCGAATGAGCAGTTCTTC
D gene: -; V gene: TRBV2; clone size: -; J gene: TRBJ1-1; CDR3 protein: CASLREGRGVTEAFF; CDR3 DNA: TGTGCCAGCTTACGGGAGGGCAGAGGGGTCACTGAAGCTTTCTTT
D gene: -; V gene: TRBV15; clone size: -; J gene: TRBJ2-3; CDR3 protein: CATSRVPVSTDTQYF; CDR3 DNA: TGTGCCACCAGCAGAGTCCCTGTTAGCACAGATACGCAGTATTTT
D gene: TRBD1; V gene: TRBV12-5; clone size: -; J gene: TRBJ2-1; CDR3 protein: CASGYAGTGVNEQFF; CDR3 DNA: TGTGCTAGTGGTTACGCCGGGACAGGTGTTAATGAGCAGTTCTTC
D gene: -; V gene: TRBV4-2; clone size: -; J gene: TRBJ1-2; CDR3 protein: CASSRGVGYTF; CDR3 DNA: TGTGCCAGCAGCCGGGGGGTCGGCTACACCTTC
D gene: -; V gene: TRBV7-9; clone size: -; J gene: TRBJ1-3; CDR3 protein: CASSLGRASGNTIYF; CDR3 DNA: TGTGCCAGCAGCTTAGGCAGGGCCTCTGGAAACACCATATATTTT
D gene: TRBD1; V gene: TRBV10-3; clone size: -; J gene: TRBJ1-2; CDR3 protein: CAISESNRGLGYGYTF; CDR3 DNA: TGTGCCATCAGTGAGTCTAACAGGGGTCTCGGCTATGGCTACACCTTC